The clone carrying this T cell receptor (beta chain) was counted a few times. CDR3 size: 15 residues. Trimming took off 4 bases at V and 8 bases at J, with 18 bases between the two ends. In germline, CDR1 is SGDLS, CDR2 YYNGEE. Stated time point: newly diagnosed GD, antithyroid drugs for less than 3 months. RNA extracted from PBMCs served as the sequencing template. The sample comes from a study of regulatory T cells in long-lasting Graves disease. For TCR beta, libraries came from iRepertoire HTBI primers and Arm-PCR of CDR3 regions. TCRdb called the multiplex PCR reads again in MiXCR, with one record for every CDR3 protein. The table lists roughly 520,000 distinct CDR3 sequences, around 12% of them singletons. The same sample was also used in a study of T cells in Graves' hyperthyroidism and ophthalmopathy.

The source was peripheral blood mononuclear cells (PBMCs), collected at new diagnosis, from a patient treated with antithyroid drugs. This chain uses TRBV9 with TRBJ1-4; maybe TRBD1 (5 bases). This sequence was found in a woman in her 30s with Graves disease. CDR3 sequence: CASSPSRGGPEKLFF. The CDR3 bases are TGTGCCAGCAGCCCCTCCCGGGGGGGACCAGAAAAACTGTTTTTT. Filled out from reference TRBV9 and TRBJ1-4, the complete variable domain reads DSGVTQTPKHLITATGQRVTLRCSPRSGDLSVYWYQQSLDQGLQFLIQYYNGEERAKGNILERFSAQQFPDLHSELNLSSLELGDSALYFCASSPSRGGPEKLFFGSGTQLSVL.